Below, 18 T cell receptor beta chains from the same sample are listed, as sequenced in a study of blood T cell repertoires in COVID-19. Assay used: immunoSEQ multiplex PCR; TCRdb lists only in-frame clones, some missing. Of 200,000 to 300,000 clones in the sample, roughly 88% are singletons; the top ten hold 2% to 3%. The sequenced material came from PBMCs or T cells enriched from blood (not recorded which). These TCRs come from a woman between 40 and 50 years old with acute COVID-19.

This clone was observed a single time. V usage is TRBV19 and J usage is TRBJ1-5; D is uncertain. The V end lost 5 bases, the J end lost 9 bases, and 17 bases lay between the germline ends. Germline V CDR1 and CDR2: LNHDA, SQIVND (reference sequence). The length of the CDR3 is 14 residues. The CDR3 nucleotides read TGTGCCAGTAGTCCCTCCGGAGGCAACCGGCCCCAGCATTTT. Translating gives CASSPSGGNRPQHF.

Only a few counts were recorded for this clone. The chain is built from TRBV27 and TRBJ1-5; D unresolved. The CDR3 runs 14 residues. CDR1 is MNHEY, CDR2 SMNVEV, per germline (reference sequence). Between the trimmed V and J ends, which lost 5 bases and 2 bases, there was a span of 10 bases. This CDR3 is CASSNRVGNQPQHF. DNA for the CDR3: TGTGCCAGCAGTAACAGAGTCGGCAATCAGCCCCAGCATTTT.

V gene TRBV30 combines with J gene TRBJ1-6; 9 bases align to TRBD1. CDR3 length: 15 amino acids. CDR1 is GTSNPN, CDR2 SVGIG, per germline (reference sequence). J lost 5 bases, V lost 5 bases, and 7 bases had no gene match. The CDR3 sequence: CAWDPTGGDNSPLHF. As DNA, the CDR3 is TGTGCCTGGGACCCGACAGGGGGAGATAATTCACCCCTCCACTTT. Full variable domain (missing parts from reference TRBV30 and TRBJ1-6): SQTIHQWPATLVQPVGSPLSLECTVEGTSNPNLYWYRQAAGRGLQLLFYSVGIGQISSEVPQNLSASRPQDRQFILSSKKLLLSDSGFYLCAWDPTGGDNSPLHFGNGTRLTVT.

This chain uses TRBV7-9 with TRBJ1-4; the D is unclear. The germline V gene has CDR1 SEHNR and CDR2 FQNEAQ (reference sequence). The length of the CDR3 is 12 residues. Trimming removed 3 bases at V and 7 bases at J, with 6 bases between. Here the CDR3 DNA reads TGTGCCAGCAGCTTCGTCGGTGAAAAACTGTTTTTT. Translated, it gives CASSFVGEKLFF.

V usage is TRBV19 and J usage is TRBJ1-6; D is possibly TRBD1 (6 bases). This CDR3 has 13 residues. Germline assignment: CDR1 LNHDA and CDR2 SQIVND (reference sequence). Trimming took 8 bases from V and 10 from J, leaving 15 bases between them. This CDR3 is CASRGRGESPLHF. The DNA of the CDR3 is TGTGCCAGTCGGGGGAGGGGGGAGTCACCCCTCCACTTT.

This clone occurred once. The CDR3 region has the DNA TGTGCCAGCAGCTTAGATAGTGGTTCCTACGAGCAGTACGTC. As protein: CASSLDSGSYEQYV. The V gene is TRBV11-3, the J gene TRBJ2-7; D gene uncertain. CDR3 size: 14 residues. The germline gives CDR1 SGHNT, CDR2 YENEEA. V was shortened by 0 bases and J by 1 base, with 7 bases between the two germline ends.

For this clone: This CDR3 is also generated by other DNA sequences in the sample. V gene TRBV5-6 combines with J gene TRBJ2-7, with D unclear. The V end lost 3 bases, the J end lost 2 bases, and 3 bases lay between the germline ends. Germline assignment: CDR1 SGHDT and CDR2 YYEEEE. There are 11 residues in the CDR3. CDR3 amino acids: CASSSAYEQYF. CDR3 sequence (DNA): TGTGCCAGCAGCTCGGCCTACGAGCAGTACTTC.

The CDR3 is CASSLVAGSETQYF. The CDR3 nucleotides are TGTGCCAGCAGCTTAGTAGCGGGGTCGGAGACCCAGTACTTC. The V and J genes are TRBV7-7 and TRBJ2-5; 8 bases are shared with TRBD2. V was pared by 1 base and J by 5 bases, with 3 bases of the junction left unmatched. Germline CDR1 reads SSHAT; CDR2 reads FNYEAQ (reference sequence). CDR3 length: 14 residues.

The V call is TRBV7-2, the J call TRBJ2-3; 7 bases agree with TRBD2. The CDR3 is 15 amino acids. Germline-derived CDR1 and CDR2 are SGHTA and FQGNSA. V lost 5 bases to trimming and J lost 2 bases; unmatched junction nucleotides: 7. This chain's CDR3 is CASSLSGVFTDTQYF. CDR3 sequence (DNA): TGTGCCAGCAGCCTAAGCGGGGTATTCACAGATACGCAGTATTTT.

This chain connects TRBV7-2 to TRBJ2-1; tentative D call: TRBD1 (5 bases). CDR3 length equals 15 residues. The germline V gene has CDR1 SGHTA and CDR2 FQGNSA. Trimming removed 7 bases from V and 1 base from J, with 14 bases in between. The CDR3 bases are TGTGCCAGCACCACAAGGGGTAATTCCTACAATGAGCAGTTCTTC. Protein product: CASTTRGNSYNEQFF.

The chain combines TRBV4-2 with TRBJ2-3, with TRBD2 identical over 15 bases. After removal of 3 bases from V and 0 bases from J, the junction contained 7 bases not matched to a gene. The length of the CDR3 is 19 residues. Germline V gives CDR1 LGHNA, CDR2 YNFKEQ. CDR3 region: CASSQRGLAGGTSTDTQYF. The CDR3 DNA is TGTGCCAGCAGCCAGAGGGGACTAGCGGGGGGAACAAGCACAGATACGCAGTATTTT.

The CDR3 protein is CASSLGQGGFYGYTF. The CDR3 DNA sequence: TGTGCCAGCAGCTTAGGACAGGGGGGCTTCTATGGCTACACCTTC. The chain combines TRBV7-9 with TRBJ1-2; 9 nucleotides match TRBD1. CDR1 is SEHNR and CDR2 is FQNEAQ in the germline V gene (reference sequence). Trimming took 1 base from V and 4 from J; bases not matched to a gene: 4. The CDR3 is made up of 15 amino acids.

The chain uses TRBV9 and TRBJ2-6, with 8 bases matching TRBD1. Germline V gene data show CDR1 as SGDLS and CDR2 as YYNGEE. Trimming removed 3 bases from V and 2 bases from J; junction bases left unmatched: 10. The CDR3 is 18 residues long. CDR3 amino acids: CASSGGQGLFPGANVLTF. CDR3 DNA: TGTGCCAGCAGCGGTGGACAGGGTTTGTTCCCTGGGGCCAACGTCCTGACTTTC.

The chain recombines TRBV5-1 with TRBJ1-5; 9 bases are shared with TRBD1. The V segment lost 4 bases and the J segment 6 bases; nucleotides outside the gene matches: 8. The CDR3 runs to 15 residues. Germline CDR1 is SGHRS and CDR2 is YFSETQ. The CDR3 DNA reads as TGCGCCAGCAGCGAGTGGGGACAGGGCCTTCAGCCCCAGCATTTT. Its protein product is CASSEWGQGLQPQHF.

The J gene is TRBJ1-2, the V gene TRBV10-3, with 10 bases identical to TRBD1. J was trimmed by 8 bases and V by 0 bases; bases with no gene match: 18. CDR3 length: 19 amino acids. In germline, CDR1 is ENHRY, CDR2 SYGVKD. CDR3: CAISESRRTGGAQPVGYTF. The CDR3 DNA reads TGTGCCATCAGTGAGTCGAGGCGGACAGGGGGTGCCCAGCCCGTAGGCTACACCTTC.

The rearrangement links TRBV5-8 to TRBJ2-6; D gene unclear. Deletions cut 2 bases from V and 0 bases from J, with 6 bases between. The CDR3 loop spans 15 amino acids. CDR1 is SGHTS and CDR2 is YDEGEE in the germline V gene. CDR3 in DNA: TGTGCCAGCAGCTTTGGGCACTCTGGGGCCAACGTCCTGACTTTC. Protein product: CASSFGHSGANVLTF.

This clone was counted many times. A read error may account for a junction end that differs from germline. J is TRBJ1-1 and V is TRBV19; TRBD1 aligns across 7 bases. Per the germline V gene, CDR1 is LNHDA and CDR2 is SQIVND (reference sequence). This CDR3 contains 14 residues. Written as DNA, the CDR3 is TGTGCCAGTAGTAAGACAGGGTACGGGGATCCGGTCCTCTTT. Protein: CASSKTGYGDPVLF. Together with reference TRBV19 and TRBJ1-1, the CDR3 gives the full variable domain: DGGITQSPKYLFRKEGQNVTLSCEQNLNHDAMYWYRQDPGQGLRLIYYSQIVNDFQKGDIAEGYSVSREKKESFPLTVTSAQKNPTAFYLCASSKTGYGDPVLFGQGTRLTVV.

The chain combines TRBV18 with TRBJ2-7; tentatively, D is TRBD2 (6 bases). The CDR3 is 13 residues long. Germline loops: CDR1 KGHSH, CDR2 LQKENI. V was clipped by 8 bases and J by 0 bases, with 11 bases between them. The CDR3 nucleotides read TGTGCCAGCACCGGGAGCCTCTCCTACGAGCAGTACTTC. Translating it yields CASTGSLSYEQYF.